The next 3 T cell receptor beta chains were all read from a single sample in a study of blood T cell repertoires in COVID-19 (dated by TCRdb to about 2020). The method behind the library was the immunoSEQ multiplex PCR assay. The immuneACCESS repertoire file appears here via TCRdb, limited to in-frame rearrangements. These files lack a portion of the clones; in checked studies, under half of the deficit traces to unresolved V genes, and the cause of the others is not known. Within this sample are tens of thousands of clones, with 65% to 90% of them counted one time only. Clones ranked in the top ten supply about 19% of the sample. Sequencing used peripheral blood. The receptors derive from a woman older than 75 with acute or convalescent COVID-19.

J is TRBJ1-6 and V is TRBV11-3, with TRBD1 matching 9 bases. There are 15 residues in the CDR3. The germline gives CDR1 SGHNT, CDR2 YENEEA. Trimming cost V 5 bases and J 8 bases; bases outside gene matches: 7. The DNA of the CDR3 is TGTGCCAGCAGCCCAGGGACAGGGAAGTATTCACCCCTCCACTTT. This codes for CASSPGTGKYSPLHF.

This clone was seen only a few times. This rearrangement joins TRBV9 to TRBJ2-1; D ambiguous. Germline V gives CDR1 SGDLS, CDR2 YYNGEE. The CDR3 runs 14 residues. V lost 0 bases and J 3 bases, leaving 7 bases between the germline ends. The CDR3 spells CASSVALSYNEQFF. In DNA, the CDR3 is TGTGCCAGCAGCGTAGCTTTGAGCTACAATGAGCAGTTCTTC.

This clone was found a few times. The gene calls are TRBV3-1 (or the pseudogene TRBV3-2) and TRBJ1-3; D is unclear. The CDR3 sequence is 16 residues long. V was cut by 2 bases and J by 0 bases, with 11 bases left in between. The germline gives CDR1 LGHDT, CDR2 YNNKEL (reference sequence). CDR3 region: CASSQIYRHSGNTIYF. In DNA form, the CDR3 reads TGTGCCAGCAGCCAAATCTACAGACACTCTGGAAACACCATATATTTT.